The rows below give T cell receptor beta chains drawn from one sample of a study of T cells in Graves' hyperthyroidism and ophthalmopathy. TCRdb fed the multiplex PCR reads into MiXCR, producing one record per CDR3 protein. Here the sample spans a few hundred thousand distinct CDR3 sequences, around 18% being singletons. The material sequenced was blood. Receptors were obtained from a young man with Graves' ophthalmopathy. CDR3s leave out the opening cysteine and the closing phenylalanine or tryptophan.

cdr3_length j_call v_call cdr3_aa
13 TRBJ1-5 TRBV7-6 ASSFRQGGDQPQH
13 TRBJ1-2 TRBV20-1 SAPRPDTANYGYT
10 TRBJ2-1 TRBV24-1 ATSAGGYEQF
11 TRBJ2-7 TRBV6-1 ASEGAYIYEQY
14 TRBJ1-1 TRBV9 ASSVESPGVNTEAF
13 TRBJ2-3 TRBV24-1 ATRATGGWTDTQY
12 TRBJ2-3 TRBV27 ASSDPRRADTQY
12 TRBJ2-3 TRBV12-3/TRBV12-4 ASSFAGGSDTQY
11 TRBJ2-7 TRBV6-5 ASSYSNSGEQY
12 TRBJ1-3 TRBV3-1 ASSLSSAGNTIY
12 TRBJ1-5 TRBV15 ATSRDRQGQPQH
15 TRBJ2-3 TRBV13 ASSSSTSGVRTDTQY
10 TRBJ2-2 TRBV6-5 ASSYLSGELF
9 TRBJ1-3 TRBV12-3/TRBV12-4 ASRAINTIY
12 TRBJ2-7 TRBV11-2 ASSRLAGGSEQY
11 TRBJ1-2 TRBV3-1 ASSHAPRDGYT
13 TRBJ2-1 TRBV27 ASSPTSGDYNEQF
14 TRBJ2-1 TRBV3-1 ASSQGLAGGKNEQF
12 TRBJ1-5 TRBV10-3 AISERGVNQPQH
14 TRBJ2-3 TRBV4-1 ASSQVGLADTDTQY
11 TRBJ1-2 TRBV19 ASRGQDDYGYT
12 TRBJ2-3 TRBV7-9 ASSKGLAADTQY
13 TRBJ2-3 TRBV6-1 ASSAGAGSTDTQY
12 TRBJ2-3 TRBV12-3/TRBV12-4 ASRGGPSTDTQY
10 TRBJ1-5 TRBV19 ASSILRQPQH
13 TRBJ2-7 TRBV5-5 ASSLKPHISYEQY
12 TRBJ1-1 TRBV6-2/TRBV6-3 ASRDGRGDTEAF
14 TRBJ1-2 TRBV2 ASSAPDTDLNYGYT
14 TRBJ1-1 TRBV10-3 ATVEATLARGTEAF
12 TRBJ1-1 TRBV12-3/TRBV12-4 ASSRTGMRTEAF
13 TRBJ1-2 TRBV6-1 ASSSQQGASAGYT
12 TRBJ2-1 TRBV20-1 SAKWGSSYNEQF
14 - TRBV12-3/TRBV12-4 ASSRRTSGNQETQF
11 TRBJ1-1 TRBV29-1 SVEDPSGTEAF
14 TRBJ2-3 TRBV11-2 ASSLVVVGWTDTQY
12 TRBJ2-7 TRBV13 ASSQTGGVGEQY
13 TRBJ1-6 TRBV12-3/TRBV12-4 ASSLAQGANSPLH
13 TRBJ2-7 TRBV5-8 ASSEDLTELAEQY
14 TRBJ1-4 TRBV2 ASSVLQGKIYEKLF
10 TRBJ1-2 TRBV7-9 ASSYRAYGYT
11 TRBJ2-1 TRBV2 ASNLGPDNEQF
12 TRBJ2-1 TRBV29-1 SVLAGGPYNEQF
14 TRBJ2-7 TRBV24-1 ATYTKPTASPYEQY
16 TRBJ1-1 TRBV3-1 ASSQVGLWQGAGTEAF
15 TRBJ2-7 TRBV7-6 ASSPDTRQGGIYEQY
12 TRBJ2-1 TRBV2 ASSDLDSTIEQF
13 TRBJ1-1 TRBV13 ASSFGPTVNTEAF
14 TRBJ2-7 TRBV20-1 SAYWTGSDRSYEQY
9 TRBJ2-2 TRBV6-1 AGGVTGELF
13 TRBJ1-1 TRBV12-3/TRBV12-4 ASNLGESWNTEAF
14 TRBJ1-1 TRBV29-1 SAGGRGGNMNTEAF
13 TRBJ2-7 TRBV25-1 ASSEGLAGGYEQY
13 TRBJ2-1 TRBV6-1 ASSAPTGGYNEQF
12 TRBJ1-2 TRBV2 ASSEGSRGSGYT
14 TRBJ2-1 TRBV6-1 ASSEASSGPYNEQF
12 TRBJ1-1 TRBV13 ASSGGDIGTEAF
15 TRBJ2-3 TRBV5-6 ASSLEYLRGRTDTQY
13 TRBJ2-7 TRBV11-3 ASSLSGGAAEEQY
12 TRBJ2-7 TRBV27 ASSFGAGPDEQY
12 TRBJ1-6 TRBV12-3/TRBV12-4 ASSWGGGNSPLH